Reported below is one TCR beta chain. The antigen is unknown. This entry is derived from a study of cytomegalovirus exposure and HLA in healthy donors. At the level of the study: Most genotyped donors, around four fifths of 300 to 400, had Caucasian-associated genetic ancestry. Findings and limits, study-wide: What TCR beta sequences reportedly achieved was accurate prediction of HLA-A and HLA-B alleles in most subjects. The likely explanation for a cluster of highly shared sequence variants was sequencing artifact.

CDR3 length: 15 residues. The V segment lost 4 bases and the J segment 6 bases; nucleotides outside the gene matches: 11. Germline-derived CDR1 and CDR2 are MDHEN and SYDVKM. Donors were nominally healthy when sampled, though unrecorded immune exposures were likely. PCR was performed using 60 Vbeta and 13 Jbeta primers. Using immunoSEQ multiplex PCR, the repertoire was profiled, and TCRdb retains in-frame clones only, with some absent. The sample carries roughly 180,000 clones, about four fifths recorded once. This sequence joins TRBV28 and TRBJ1-2; the match to TRBD1 covers 7 bases. Sample: PBMCs. The receptor was isolated from a man aged 30 to 39 in good health and CMV-seronegative. The CDR3 reads CASSSTKEGANGYTF. The CDR3 region has the DNA TGTGCCAGCAGTTCCACGAAAGAGGGGGCTAATGGCTACACCTTC.